This is a list of T cell receptor beta chains from one sample in a study of blood T cell repertoires in COVID-19. The repertoire was sequenced with immunoSEQ multiplex PCR; TCRdb's copy has only in-frame clones and lacks some. The sample consists of about 670,000 clones, about 90% of them appearing once. Material for sequencing was peripheral blood. The receptor source for this set is a woman between 18 and 29 years old with acute or convalescent COVID-19. Both conserved end residues are part of each CDR3. The order of the fields is CDR3 protein, CDR3 DNA, D gene, clone size, V gene, J gene. D genes are given only for firm matches. Not every row has a clone size; where given, it reads once, few, many or a size class.

cdr3_aa: CASSILGRNEQFF
cdr3_nt: TGTGCCAGTAGTATTTTGGGGAGGAATGAGCAGTTCTTC
d_call: -
clone_size: -
v_call: TRBV19
j_call: TRBJ2-1

cdr3_aa: CASSPRTSGGEQYF
cdr3_nt: TGTGCCAGCAGCCCACGGACTAGCGGGGGCGAGCAGTACTTC
d_call: TRBD2
clone_size: -
v_call: TRBV11-2
j_call: TRBJ2-7

cdr3_aa: CASSLGVGGVSSYEQYF
cdr3_nt: TGTGCCAGCAGCTTAGGCGTGGGGGGGGTGAGCTCCTACGAGCAGTACTTC
d_call: TRBD2
clone_size: -
v_call: TRBV11-2
j_call: TRBJ2-7

cdr3_aa: CASSLDGSSGGYTDTQYF
cdr3_nt: TGTGCCAGCAGCTTAGATGGGTCTAGCGGGGGTTACACAGATACGCAGTATTTT
d_call: TRBD2
clone_size: once
v_call: TRBV7-6
j_call: TRBJ2-3

cdr3_aa: CASKEYTEAFF
cdr3_nt: TGTGCCAGTAAAGAGTACACTGAAGCTTTCTTT
d_call: -
clone_size: -
v_call: TRBV19
j_call: TRBJ1-1

cdr3_aa: CASSPISGQGANGYTF
cdr3_nt: TGTGCCAGCAGCCCAATCTCCGGGCAGGGGGCGAATGGCTACACCTTC
d_call: TRBD1
clone_size: -
v_call: TRBV14
j_call: TRBJ1-2

cdr3_aa: CASSYTLAGYTEAFF
cdr3_nt: TGTGCCAGCAGTTACACGCTTGCAGGTTACACTGAAGCTTTCTTT
d_call: -
clone_size: -
v_call: TRBV6-6
j_call: TRBJ1-1

cdr3_aa: CASSGDRGNYGYTF
cdr3_nt: TGTGCCAGCAGTGGGGACAGGGGGAACTATGGCTACACCTTC
d_call: TRBD1
clone_size: -
v_call: TRBV25-1
j_call: TRBJ1-2

cdr3_aa: CASSMQRGGAAKNIQYF
cdr3_nt: TGTGCCAGTAGTATGCAGCGGGGGGGTGCAGCCAAAAACATTCAGTACTTC
d_call: TRBD2
clone_size: -
v_call: TRBV19
j_call: TRBJ2-4

cdr3_aa: CASSLIWTGDYEQYF
cdr3_nt: TGCGCCAGCAGCTTGATTTGGACAGGGGATTACGAGCAGTACTTC
d_call: TRBD1
clone_size: once
v_call: TRBV5-1
j_call: TRBJ2-7

cdr3_aa: CASMGQAGARSPLHF
cdr3_nt: TGTGCCAGCATGGGTCAGGCGGGGGCGAGATCACCCCTCCACTTT
d_call: -
clone_size: -
v_call: TRBV2
j_call: TRBJ1-6

cdr3_aa: CSVEGPSSYNEQFF
cdr3_nt: TGCAGCGTTGAAGGTCCTAGCTCCTACAATGAGCAGTTCTTC
d_call: -
clone_size: -
v_call: TRBV29-1
j_call: TRBJ2-1

cdr3_aa: CASSLSLAGKEFF
cdr3_nt: TGTGCCAGCAGCTTGAGTCTAGCGGGGAAGGAGTTCTTC
d_call: TRBD2
clone_size: once
v_call: TRBV5-6
j_call: TRBJ2-1

cdr3_aa: CASRATGTGAGGYTF
cdr3_nt: TGTGCCAGCAGAGCAACCGGGACAGGGGCTGGTGGCTACACCTTC
d_call: TRBD1
clone_size: -
v_call: TRBV27
j_call: TRBJ1-2

cdr3_aa: CASSYGLGRDTEAFF
cdr3_nt: TGTGCCAGCAGTTACGGGCTGGGGAGGGACACTGAAGCTTTCTTT
d_call: -
clone_size: -
v_call: TRBV6-5
j_call: TRBJ1-1

cdr3_aa: CASSVSTGQGSNEQFF
cdr3_nt: TGTGCCAGCAGCGTGTCGACGGGACAGGGCTCCAATGAGCAGTTCTTC
d_call: TRBD1
clone_size: -
v_call: TRBV6-4
j_call: TRBJ2-1

cdr3_aa: CASSLTVSFEKLFF
cdr3_nt: TGTGCCAGCAGCTTGACAGTGTCCTTTGAAAAACTGTTTTTT
d_call: -
clone_size: -
v_call: TRBV11-2
j_call: TRBJ1-4

cdr3_aa: CASSEGANSPLHF
cdr3_nt: TGTGCCAGCAGTGAGGGGGCCAATTCACCCCTCCACTTT
d_call: -
clone_size: few
v_call: TRBV6-4
j_call: TRBJ1-6

cdr3_aa: CASSYDIQGVTYNEQFF
cdr3_nt: TGTGCCAGCAGCTACGACATCCAGGGTGTCACCTACAATGAGCAGTTCTTC
d_call: -
clone_size: -
v_call: TRBV7-9
j_call: TRBJ2-1

cdr3_aa: CASSEGTGQYF
cdr3_nt: TGTGCCAGCAGCGAGGGGACAGGGCAGTATTTT
d_call: TRBD1
clone_size: once
v_call: TRBV9
j_call: TRBJ2-3

cdr3_aa: CASSQLPSGGAAEQYF
cdr3_nt: TGCGCCAGCAGCCAACTACCTAGCGGGGGGGCGGCCGAGCAGTACTTC
d_call: TRBD2
clone_size: -
v_call: TRBV5-1
j_call: TRBJ2-7

cdr3_aa: CAWSGQGNQPQHF
cdr3_nt: TGTGCCTGGAGTGGGCAGGGGAATCAGCCCCAGCATTTT
d_call: -
clone_size: -
v_call: TRBV30
j_call: TRBJ1-5

cdr3_aa: CASSFPSGGTDTQYF
cdr3_nt: TGTGCCAGCAGCTTTCCTAGCGGGGGCACAGATACGCAGTATTTT
d_call: TRBD2
clone_size: once
v_call: TRBV7-9
j_call: TRBJ2-3

cdr3_aa: CASSLGSRSYNSPLHF
cdr3_nt: TGTGCCAGCAGCTTAGGGAGCCGCTCCTATAATTCACCCCTCCACTTT
d_call: -
clone_size: -
v_call: TRBV7-3
j_call: TRBJ1-6

cdr3_aa: CATRDSNTEAFF
cdr3_nt: TGTGCCACCCGGGACAGTAACACTGAAGCTTTCTTT
d_call: TRBD1
clone_size: few
v_call: TRBV24-1
j_call: TRBJ1-1

cdr3_aa: CASSISSDPYNEQFF
cdr3_nt: TGTGCCAGTAGTATCTCTAGCGATCCCTACAATGAGCAGTTCTTC
d_call: -
clone_size: few
v_call: TRBV19
j_call: TRBJ2-1

cdr3_aa: CASNSGPHYGYTF
cdr3_nt: TGTGCCAGCAACAGCGGTCCCCACTATGGCTACACCTTC
d_call: -
clone_size: -
v_call: TRBV2
j_call: TRBJ1-2

cdr3_aa: CASKVAGGLNEQYF
cdr3_nt: TGTGCCAGCAAGGTGGCGGGGGGGCTCAACGAGCAGTACTTC
d_call: TRBD2
clone_size: -
v_call: TRBV28
j_call: TRBJ2-7

cdr3_aa: CASIQGGSYEQYF
cdr3_nt: TGTGCCAGCATTCAGGGTGGATCCTACGAGCAGTACTTC
d_call: -
clone_size: -
v_call: TRBV6-6
j_call: TRBJ2-7

cdr3_aa: CASRRGLGNTEAFF
cdr3_nt: TGTGCCAGCAGAAGGGGGCTCGGGAACACTGAAGCTTTCTTT
d_call: TRBD1
clone_size: once
v_call: TRBV6-5
j_call: TRBJ1-1

cdr3_aa: CASSVGATDTQYF
cdr3_nt: TGTGCCAGCAGTGTGGGGGCCACAGATACGCAGTATTTT
d_call: -
clone_size: -
v_call: TRBV6-4
j_call: TRBJ2-3

cdr3_aa: CASSVGLSGRDTEAFF
cdr3_nt: TGTGCCAGCAGCGTAGGTCTTTCGGGCAGGGACACTGAAGCTTTCTTT
d_call: -
clone_size: -
v_call: TRBV9
j_call: TRBJ1-1

cdr3_aa: CASSEAWSVNGYTF
cdr3_nt: TGTGCCAGCAGTGAAGCGTGGTCGGTGAATGGCTACACCTTC
d_call: -
clone_size: once
v_call: TRBV2
j_call: TRBJ1-2

cdr3_aa: CASSIATAALFTGELFF
cdr3_nt: TGTGCCAGTAGTATAGCCACGGCGGCCCTATTCACCGGGGAGCTGTTTTTT
d_call: -
clone_size: -
v_call: TRBV19
j_call: TRBJ2-2

cdr3_aa: CAWNVMVPLYNEQFF
cdr3_nt: TGTGCCTGGAACGTTATGGTCCCACTCTACAATGAGCAGTTCTTC
d_call: -
clone_size: -
v_call: TRBV30
j_call: TRBJ2-1

cdr3_aa: CASSVSGELFF
cdr3_nt: TGTGCCAGCAGTGTCAGCGGGGAGCTGTTTTTT
d_call: -
clone_size: -
v_call: TRBV2
j_call: TRBJ2-2

cdr3_aa: CASSRRGPGGGNQPQHF
cdr3_nt: TGTGCCAGCAGCCGAAGGGGCCCCGGCGGGGGTAATCAGCCCCAGCATTTT
d_call: -
clone_size: -
v_call: TRBV5-8
j_call: TRBJ1-5

cdr3_aa: CASSLRGPNEQFF
cdr3_nt: TGTGCCAGCAGTTTAAGGGGGCCCAATGAGCAGTTCTTC
d_call: TRBD1
clone_size: -
v_call: TRBV28
j_call: TRBJ2-1

cdr3_aa: CASSLFPGEKLFF
cdr3_nt: TGTGCCAGCAGCTTGTTCCCAGGTGAAAAACTGTTTTTT
d_call: -
clone_size: -
v_call: TRBV5-4
j_call: TRBJ1-4

cdr3_aa: CASNYRDRNNSPLHF
cdr3_nt: TGTGCCAGTAATTACCGGGACAGAAATAATTCACCCCTCCACTTT
d_call: TRBD1
clone_size: -
v_call: TRBV19
j_call: TRBJ1-6

cdr3_aa: CSVVGGGYGYTF
cdr3_nt: TGCAGCGTTGTTGGCGGTGGGTATGGCTACACCTTC
d_call: -
clone_size: -
v_call: TRBV29-1
j_call: TRBJ1-2

cdr3_aa: CASTQQGTEAFF
cdr3_nt: TGTGCCAGCACCCAGCAGGGCACTGAAGCTTTCTTT
d_call: -
clone_size: -
v_call: TRBV3-1/TRBV3-2
j_call: TRBJ1-1

cdr3_aa: CASSTDTSNQPQHF
cdr3_nt: TGTGCCAGTAGTACGGACACCTCTAATCAGCCCCAGCATTTT
d_call: -
clone_size: -
v_call: TRBV19
j_call: TRBJ1-5

cdr3_aa: CASSFSPGGDYGYTF
cdr3_nt: TGCGCCAGCAGCTTTAGTCCCGGGGGAGACTATGGCTACACCTTC
d_call: -
clone_size: -
v_call: TRBV5-1
j_call: TRBJ1-2

cdr3_aa: CASRPRTGNTIYF
cdr3_nt: TGTGCCAGCAGACCCAGAACTGGAAACACCATATATTTT
d_call: -
clone_size: -
v_call: TRBV6-5
j_call: TRBJ1-3

cdr3_aa: CASSLVTSHQETQYF
cdr3_nt: TGTGCCAGCAGCTTAGTCACTAGCCACCAAGAGACCCAGTACTTC
d_call: -
clone_size: -
v_call: TRBV11-2
j_call: TRBJ2-5

cdr3_aa: CASSGWGLSNQPQHF
cdr3_nt: TGTGCCAGCAGTGGCTGGGGGCTGAGCAATCAGCCCCAGCATTTT
d_call: -
clone_size: -
v_call: TRBV25-1
j_call: TRBJ1-5

cdr3_aa: CASSYSTTQGKSQHF
cdr3_nt: TGTGCCAGCAGTTACTCGACGACCCAGGGGAAATCCCAGCATTTT
d_call: -
clone_size: -
v_call: TRBV6-2/TRBV6-3
j_call: TRBJ1-5

cdr3_aa: CASSHSRVNGYTF
cdr3_nt: TGTGCCAGTTCACACTCCAGGGTAAATGGCTACACCTTC
d_call: -
clone_size: -
v_call: TRBV19
j_call: TRBJ1-2

cdr3_aa: CASSRVDRVGEKLFF
cdr3_nt: TGCGCCAGCAGCCGGGTAGACAGGGTTGGCGAAAAACTGTTTTTT
d_call: TRBD1
clone_size: -
v_call: TRBV4-3
j_call: TRBJ1-4

cdr3_aa: CASSQGRDRVANEKLFF
cdr3_nt: TGCGCCAGCAGCCAAGGGAGGGACAGGGTTGCTAATGAAAAACTGTTTTTT
d_call: TRBD1
clone_size: -
v_call: TRBV4-3
j_call: TRBJ1-4